This TCR beta chain was captured by sequencing in a study of immune evolution from preneoplasia to lung adenocarcinoma. Study-wide points: Compared with EGFR-mutant or double wild-type lesions, KRAS-mutant nodules were more clonal. Later-stage lesions seemingly showed higher T cell density and diversity than normal lung. Top clone frequencies peaked in normal lung, apparently declining through invasive adenocarcinoma.

Each case's diagnosis was confirmed by two pathologists on H&E. Sequencing was performed with immunoSEQ multiplex PCR; in TCRdb, only in-frame clones are kept and a portion is missing. The sample lists several thousand clones, 70% to 90% occurring once. With regard to this clone: The antigen is undetermined.

The CDR3 is 17 residues long. Germline V lookup: CDR1 LNHNV, CDR2 YYDKDF (reference sequence). The J segment lost 6 bases and the V segment lost 1 base, leaving 8 bases of the junction unmatched. The specimen sequenced was FFPE atypical adenomatous hyperplasia tissue from the lung. Regarding subset: atypical adenomatous hyperplasia (AAH), lung preneoplasia. The receptor's source is a person aged 70 to 85 with lung adenocarcinoma. The chain couples TRBV15 to TRBJ2-2; 10 positions agree with TRBD2. CDR3 DNA: TGTGCCACCAGCAGAGTGTCGGGAGCGGGAGGGCCCGGGGAGCTGTTTTTT. Translation: CATSRVSGAGGPGELFF. Combining the CDR3 with reference TRBV15 and TRBJ2-2 gives the whole variable domain DAMVIQNPRYQVTQFGKPVTLSCSQTLNHNVMYWYQQKSSQAPKLLFHYYDKDFNNEADTPDNFQSRRPNTSFCFLDIRSPGLGDTAMYLCATSRVSGAGGPGELFFGEGSRLTVL.